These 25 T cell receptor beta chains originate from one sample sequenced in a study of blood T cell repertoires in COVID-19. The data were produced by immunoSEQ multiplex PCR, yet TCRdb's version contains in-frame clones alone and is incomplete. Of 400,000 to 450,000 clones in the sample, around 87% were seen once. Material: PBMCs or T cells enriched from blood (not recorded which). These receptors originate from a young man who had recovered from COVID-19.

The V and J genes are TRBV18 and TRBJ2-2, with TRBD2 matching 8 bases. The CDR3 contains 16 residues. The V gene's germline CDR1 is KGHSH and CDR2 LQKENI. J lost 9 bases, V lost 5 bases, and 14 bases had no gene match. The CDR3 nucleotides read TGTGCCAGCTCAGAAGTGGCGGGAGGATCGCCGAGGGAGCTGTTTTTT. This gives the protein CASSEVAGGSPRELFF.

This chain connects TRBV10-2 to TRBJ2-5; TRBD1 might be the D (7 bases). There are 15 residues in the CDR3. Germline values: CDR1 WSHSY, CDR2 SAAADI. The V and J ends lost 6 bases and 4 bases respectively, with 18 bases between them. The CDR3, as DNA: TGCGCCAGCAGCCGGATAAGGCAGGGGGGAGAGACCCAGTACTTC. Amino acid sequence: CASSRIRQGGETQYF.

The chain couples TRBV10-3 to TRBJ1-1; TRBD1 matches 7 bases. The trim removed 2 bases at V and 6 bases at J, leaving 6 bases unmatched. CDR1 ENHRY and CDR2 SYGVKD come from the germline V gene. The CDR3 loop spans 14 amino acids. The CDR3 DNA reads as TGTGCCATCAGTGAGGGGCAGGGGGTATCTGAAGCTTTCTTT. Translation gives CAISEGQGVSEAFF.

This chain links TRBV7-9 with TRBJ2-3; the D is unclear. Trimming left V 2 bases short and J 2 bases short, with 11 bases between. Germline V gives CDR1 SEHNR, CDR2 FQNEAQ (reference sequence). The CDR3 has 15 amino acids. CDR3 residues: CASSLLASNTDTQYF. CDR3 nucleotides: TGTGCCAGCAGCTTACTGGCCAGTAACACAGATACGCAGTATTTT.

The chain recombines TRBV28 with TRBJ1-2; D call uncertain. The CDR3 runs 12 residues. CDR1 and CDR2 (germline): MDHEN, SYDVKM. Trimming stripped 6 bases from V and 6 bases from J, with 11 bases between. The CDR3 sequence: CASRIEPNGYTF. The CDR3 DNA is TGTGCCAGCAGGATAGAACCCAATGGCTACACCTTC.

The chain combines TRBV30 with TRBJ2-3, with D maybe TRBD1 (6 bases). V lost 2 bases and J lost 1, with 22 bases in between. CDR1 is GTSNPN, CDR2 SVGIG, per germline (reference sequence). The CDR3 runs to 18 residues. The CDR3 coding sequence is TGTGCCTGGAGTCCAGGGGTGGTCGGGAAAGCTGGCACAGATACGCAGTATTTT. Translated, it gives CAWSPGVVGKAGTDTQYF.

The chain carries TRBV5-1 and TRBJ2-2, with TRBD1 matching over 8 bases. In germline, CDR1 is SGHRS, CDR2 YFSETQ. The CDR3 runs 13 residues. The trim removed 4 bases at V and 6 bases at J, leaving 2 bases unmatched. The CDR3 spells CASSIQGAGELFF. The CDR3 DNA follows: TGCGCCAGCAGCATACAGGGGGCCGGGGAGCTGTTTTTT.

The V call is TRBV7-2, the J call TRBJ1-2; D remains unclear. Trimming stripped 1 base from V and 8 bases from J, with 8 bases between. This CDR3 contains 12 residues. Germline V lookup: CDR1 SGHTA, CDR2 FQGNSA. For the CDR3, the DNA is TGTGCCAGCAGCTTAGTACAGCTCGGCTACACCTTC. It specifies CASSLVQLGYTF.

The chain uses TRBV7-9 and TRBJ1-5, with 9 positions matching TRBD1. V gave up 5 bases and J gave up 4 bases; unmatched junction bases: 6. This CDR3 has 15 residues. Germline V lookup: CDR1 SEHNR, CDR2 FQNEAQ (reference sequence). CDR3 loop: CASSTGTGINQPQHF. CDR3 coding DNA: TGTGCCAGCAGCACCGGGACAGGGATTAATCAGCCCCAGCATTTT.

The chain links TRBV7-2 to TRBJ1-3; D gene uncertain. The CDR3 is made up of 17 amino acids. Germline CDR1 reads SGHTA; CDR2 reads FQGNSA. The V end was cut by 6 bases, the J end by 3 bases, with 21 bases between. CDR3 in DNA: TGTGCCAGCAGTCCTATTGACAATGGCTTAATTGGAAACACCATATATTTT. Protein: CASSPIDNGLIGNTIYF.

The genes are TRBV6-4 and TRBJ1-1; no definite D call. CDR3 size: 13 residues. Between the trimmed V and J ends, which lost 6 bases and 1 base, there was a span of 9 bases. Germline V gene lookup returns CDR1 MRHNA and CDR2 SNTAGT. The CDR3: CASRRLENTEAFF. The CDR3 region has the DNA TGTGCCAGCAGACGCTTAGAGAACACTGAAGCTTTCTTT.

The CDR3 bases are TGTGCCTGGAGTTCGTGGCGGGGTTTGGCAACTAATGAAAAACTGTTTTTT. Residues: CAWSSWRGLATNEKLFF. The rearrangement links TRBV30 to TRBJ1-4, with no clear D. V gave up 2 bases and J gave up 0 bases, with 16 bases separating them. The CDR3 runs to 17 residues. Germline assignment: CDR1 GTSNPN and CDR2 SVGIG (reference sequence).

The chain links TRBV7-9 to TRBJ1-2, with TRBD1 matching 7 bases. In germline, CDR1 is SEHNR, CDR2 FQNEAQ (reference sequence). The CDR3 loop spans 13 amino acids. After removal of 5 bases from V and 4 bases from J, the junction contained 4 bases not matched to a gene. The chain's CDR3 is CASSPGTAYGYTF. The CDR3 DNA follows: TGTGCCAGCAGCCCCGGGACAGCCTATGGCTACACCTTC.

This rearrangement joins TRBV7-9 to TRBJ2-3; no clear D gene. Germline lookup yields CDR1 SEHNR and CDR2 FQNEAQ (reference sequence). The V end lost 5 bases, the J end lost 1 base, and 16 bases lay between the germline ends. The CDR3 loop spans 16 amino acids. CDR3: CASSPRGLRGTDTQYF. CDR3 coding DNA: TGTGCCAGCAGCCCCCGTGGTCTGCGAGGCACAGATACGCAGTATTTT.

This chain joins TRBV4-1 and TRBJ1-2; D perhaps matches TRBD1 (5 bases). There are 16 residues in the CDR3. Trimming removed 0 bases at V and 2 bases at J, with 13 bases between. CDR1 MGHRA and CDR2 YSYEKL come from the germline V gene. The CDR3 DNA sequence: TGCGCCAGCAGCCAAGATTGGCGGGGCCCCAACTATGGCTACACCTTC. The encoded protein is CASSQDWRGPNYGYTF.

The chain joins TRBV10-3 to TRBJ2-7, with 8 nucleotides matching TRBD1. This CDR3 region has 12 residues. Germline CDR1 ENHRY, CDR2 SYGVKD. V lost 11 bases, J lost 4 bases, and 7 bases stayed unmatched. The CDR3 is CAAGTGGYEQYF. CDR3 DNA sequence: TGTGCCGCCGGGACAGGAGGTTACGAGCAGTACTTC.

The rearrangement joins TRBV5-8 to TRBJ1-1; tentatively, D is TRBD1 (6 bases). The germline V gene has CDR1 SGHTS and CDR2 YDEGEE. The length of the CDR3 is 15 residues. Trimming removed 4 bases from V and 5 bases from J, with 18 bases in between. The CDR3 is CASSRGTYSRTEAFF. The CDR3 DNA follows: TGTGCCAGCAGCCGAGGGACATACAGTAGGACTGAAGCTTTCTTT.

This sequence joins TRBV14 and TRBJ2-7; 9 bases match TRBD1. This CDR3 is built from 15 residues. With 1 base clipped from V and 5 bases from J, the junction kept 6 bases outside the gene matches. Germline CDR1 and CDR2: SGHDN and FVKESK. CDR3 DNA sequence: TGTGCCAGCAGCCAAGCCCGGGACAGGGCCCACGAGCAGTACTTC. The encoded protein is CASSQARDRAHEQYF.

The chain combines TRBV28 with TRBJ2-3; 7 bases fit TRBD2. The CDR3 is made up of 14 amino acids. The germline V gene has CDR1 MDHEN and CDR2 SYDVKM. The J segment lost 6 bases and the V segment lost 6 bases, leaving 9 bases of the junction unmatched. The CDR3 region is CASSPGLVRDTQYF. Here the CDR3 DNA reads TGTGCCAGCAGCCCCGGACTAGTCCGGGATACGCAGTATTTT. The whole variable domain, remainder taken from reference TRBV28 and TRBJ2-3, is DVKVTQSSRYLVKRTGEKVFLECVQDMDHENMFWYRQDPGLGLRLIYFSYDVKMKEKGDIPEGYSVSREKKERFSLILESASTNQTSMYLCASSPGLVRDTQYFGPGTRLTVL.

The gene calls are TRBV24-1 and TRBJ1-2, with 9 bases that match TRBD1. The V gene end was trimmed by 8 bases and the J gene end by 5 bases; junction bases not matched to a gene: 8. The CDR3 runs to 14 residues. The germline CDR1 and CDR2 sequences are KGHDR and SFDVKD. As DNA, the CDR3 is TGTGCCACCACTCTACAGGGGGCTGGGTATGGCTACACCTTC. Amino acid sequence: CATTLQGAGYGYTF.

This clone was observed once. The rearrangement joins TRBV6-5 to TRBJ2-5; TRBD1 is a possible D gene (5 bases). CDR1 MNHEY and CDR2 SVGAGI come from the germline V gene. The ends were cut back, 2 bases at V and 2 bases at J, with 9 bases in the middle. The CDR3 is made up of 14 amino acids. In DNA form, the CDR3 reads TGTGCCAGCAGTTACGGGGCAGCTCAAGAGACCCAGTACTTC. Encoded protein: CASSYGAAQETQYF.

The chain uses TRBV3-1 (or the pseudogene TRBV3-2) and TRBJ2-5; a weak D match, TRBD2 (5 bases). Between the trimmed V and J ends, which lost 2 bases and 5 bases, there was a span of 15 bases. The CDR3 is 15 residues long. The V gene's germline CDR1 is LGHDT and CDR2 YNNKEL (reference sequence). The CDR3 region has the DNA TGTGCCAGCAGCCAATCACTAGGACCCCGCGAGACCCAGTACTTC. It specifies CASSQSLGPRETQYF.

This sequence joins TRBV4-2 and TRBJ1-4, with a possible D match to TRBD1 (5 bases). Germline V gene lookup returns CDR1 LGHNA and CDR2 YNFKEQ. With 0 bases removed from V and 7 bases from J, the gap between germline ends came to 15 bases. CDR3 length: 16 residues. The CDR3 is CASSQDYLGRGEKLFF. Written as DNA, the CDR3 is TGTGCCAGCAGCCAAGATTACTTAGGGAGGGGTGAAAAACTGTTTTTT.

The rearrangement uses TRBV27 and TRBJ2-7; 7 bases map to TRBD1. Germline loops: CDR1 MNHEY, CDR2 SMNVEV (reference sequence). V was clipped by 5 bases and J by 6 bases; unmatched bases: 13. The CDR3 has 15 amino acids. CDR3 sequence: CASSGEGARRSEQYF. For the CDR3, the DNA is TGTGCCAGCAGTGGAGAGGGGGCGCGAAGGAGCGAGCAGTACTTC.

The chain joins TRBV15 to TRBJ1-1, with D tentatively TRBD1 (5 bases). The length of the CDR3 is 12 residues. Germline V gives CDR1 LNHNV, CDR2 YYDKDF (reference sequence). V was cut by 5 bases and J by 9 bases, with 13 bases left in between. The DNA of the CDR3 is TGTGCCACCAGCTCAACGGGGGGACAAGCTTTCTTT. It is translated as CATSSTGGQAFF.